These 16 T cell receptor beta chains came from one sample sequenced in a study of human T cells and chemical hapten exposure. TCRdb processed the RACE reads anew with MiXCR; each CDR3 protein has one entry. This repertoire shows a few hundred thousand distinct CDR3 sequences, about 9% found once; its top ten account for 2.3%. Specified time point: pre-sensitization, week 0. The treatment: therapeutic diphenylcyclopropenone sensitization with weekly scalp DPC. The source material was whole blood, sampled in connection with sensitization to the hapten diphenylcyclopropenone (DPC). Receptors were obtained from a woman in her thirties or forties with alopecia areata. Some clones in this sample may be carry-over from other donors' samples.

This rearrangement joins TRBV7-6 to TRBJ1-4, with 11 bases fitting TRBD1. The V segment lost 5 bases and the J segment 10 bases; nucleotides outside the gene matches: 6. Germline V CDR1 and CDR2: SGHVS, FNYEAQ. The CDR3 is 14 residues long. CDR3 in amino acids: CASSPGQGERKLFF. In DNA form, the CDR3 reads TGTGCCAGCAGCCCGGGACAGGGGGAGCGAAAACTGTTTTTT.

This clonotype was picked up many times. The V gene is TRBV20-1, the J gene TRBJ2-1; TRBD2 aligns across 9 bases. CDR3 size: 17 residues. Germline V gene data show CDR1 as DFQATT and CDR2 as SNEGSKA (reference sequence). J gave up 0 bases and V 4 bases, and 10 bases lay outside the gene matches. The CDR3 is CSAISLAGHSSYNEQFF. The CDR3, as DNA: TGCAGTGCTATAAGCCTAGCGGGACATAGCTCCTACAATGAGCAGTTCTTC.

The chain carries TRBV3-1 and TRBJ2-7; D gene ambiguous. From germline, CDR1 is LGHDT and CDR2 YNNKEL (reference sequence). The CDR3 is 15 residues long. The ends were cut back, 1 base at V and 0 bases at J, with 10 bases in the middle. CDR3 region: CASSQVWQSSYEQYF. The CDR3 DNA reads TGTGCCAGCAGCCAAGTTTGGCAGAGCTCCTACGAGCAGTACTTC.

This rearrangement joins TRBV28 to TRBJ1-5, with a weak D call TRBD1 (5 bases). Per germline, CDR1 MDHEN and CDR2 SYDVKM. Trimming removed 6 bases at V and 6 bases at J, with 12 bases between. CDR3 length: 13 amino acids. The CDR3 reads CASRGRVGQPQHF. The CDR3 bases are TGTGCCAGCAGAGGCAGGGTGGGTCAGCCCCAGCATTTT.

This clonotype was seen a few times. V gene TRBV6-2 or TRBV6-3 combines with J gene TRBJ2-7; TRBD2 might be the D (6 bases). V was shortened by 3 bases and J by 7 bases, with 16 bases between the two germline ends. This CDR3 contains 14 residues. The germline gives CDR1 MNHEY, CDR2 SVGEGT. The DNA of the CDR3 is TGTGCCAGCAGTTATCGTCGGGACTTGTTTGAGCAGTACTTC. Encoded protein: CASSYRRDLFEQYF.

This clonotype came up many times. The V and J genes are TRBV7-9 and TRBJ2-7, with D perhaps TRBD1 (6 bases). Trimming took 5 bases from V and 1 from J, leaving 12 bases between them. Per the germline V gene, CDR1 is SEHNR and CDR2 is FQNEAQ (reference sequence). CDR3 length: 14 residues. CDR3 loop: CASSLVGTSYEQYF. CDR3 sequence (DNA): TGTGCCAGCAGCCTCGTCGGGACATCCTACGAGCAGTACTTC.

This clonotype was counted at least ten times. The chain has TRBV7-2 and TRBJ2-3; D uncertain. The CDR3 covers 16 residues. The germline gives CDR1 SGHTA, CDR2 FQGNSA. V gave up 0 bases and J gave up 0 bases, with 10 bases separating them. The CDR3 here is CASSLATTTSTDTQYF. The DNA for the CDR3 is TGTGCCAGCAGCTTAGCAACGACCACTAGCACAGATACGCAGTATTTT.

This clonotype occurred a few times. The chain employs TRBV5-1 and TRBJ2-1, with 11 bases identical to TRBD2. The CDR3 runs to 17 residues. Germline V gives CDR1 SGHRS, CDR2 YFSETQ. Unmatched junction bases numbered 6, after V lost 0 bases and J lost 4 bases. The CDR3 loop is CASSLGLAGNQYNEQFF. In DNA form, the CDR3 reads TGCGCCAGCAGCTTGGGACTAGCGGGAAATCAGTACAATGAGCAGTTCTTC.

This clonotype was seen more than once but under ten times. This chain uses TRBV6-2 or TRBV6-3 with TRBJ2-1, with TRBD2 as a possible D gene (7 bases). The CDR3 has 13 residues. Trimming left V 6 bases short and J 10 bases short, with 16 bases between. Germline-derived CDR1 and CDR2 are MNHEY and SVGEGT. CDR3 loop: CASRPGGGYEQFF. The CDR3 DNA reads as TGTGCCAGCAGGCCTGGCGGGGGCTACGAGCAGTTCTTC.

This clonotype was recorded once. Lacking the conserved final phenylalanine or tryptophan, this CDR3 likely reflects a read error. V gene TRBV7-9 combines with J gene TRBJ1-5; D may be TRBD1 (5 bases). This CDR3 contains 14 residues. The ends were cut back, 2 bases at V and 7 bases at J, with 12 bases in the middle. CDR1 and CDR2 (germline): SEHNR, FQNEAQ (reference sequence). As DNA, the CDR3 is TGTGCCAGCAGCTTATCAGGGCAAGGGCAGCCCCAGCATTCT. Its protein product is CASSLSGQGQPQHS.

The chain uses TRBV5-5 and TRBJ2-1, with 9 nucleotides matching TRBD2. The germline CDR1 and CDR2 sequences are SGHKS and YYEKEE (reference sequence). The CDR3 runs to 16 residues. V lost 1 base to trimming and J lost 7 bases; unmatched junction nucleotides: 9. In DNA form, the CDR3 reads TGTGCCAGCAGCTTGTCCGCAGCGGGAGGATTAAATGAGCAGTTCTTC. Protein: CASSLSAAGGLNEQFF.

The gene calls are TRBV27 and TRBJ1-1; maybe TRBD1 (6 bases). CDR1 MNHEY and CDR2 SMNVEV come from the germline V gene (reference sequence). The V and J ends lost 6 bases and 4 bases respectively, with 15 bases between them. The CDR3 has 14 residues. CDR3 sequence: CASRKTRGSTEAFF. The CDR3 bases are TGTGCCAGCAGGAAGACAAGGGGGAGCACTGAAGCTTTCTTT.

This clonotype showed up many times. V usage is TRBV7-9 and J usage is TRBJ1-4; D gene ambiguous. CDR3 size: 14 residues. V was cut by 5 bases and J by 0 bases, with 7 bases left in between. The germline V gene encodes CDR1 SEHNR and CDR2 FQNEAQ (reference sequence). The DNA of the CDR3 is TGTGCCAGCAGCCCAGGTGCAACTAATGAAAAACTGTTTTTT. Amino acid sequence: CASSPGATNEKLFF. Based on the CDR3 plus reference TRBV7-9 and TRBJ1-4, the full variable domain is DTGVSQNPRHKITKRGQNVTFRCDPISEHNRLYWYRQTLGQGPEFLTYFQNEAQLEKSRLLSDRFSAERPKGSFSTLEIQRTEQGDSAMYLCASSPGATNEKLFFGSGTQLSVL.

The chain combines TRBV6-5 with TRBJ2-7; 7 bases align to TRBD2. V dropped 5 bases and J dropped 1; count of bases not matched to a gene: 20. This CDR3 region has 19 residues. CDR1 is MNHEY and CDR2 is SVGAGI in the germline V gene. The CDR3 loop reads CASSPGMRLAGFVSYEQYF. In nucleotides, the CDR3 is TGTGCCAGCAGTCCGGGAATGCGACTAGCTGGCTTTGTATCCTACGAGCAGTACTTC.

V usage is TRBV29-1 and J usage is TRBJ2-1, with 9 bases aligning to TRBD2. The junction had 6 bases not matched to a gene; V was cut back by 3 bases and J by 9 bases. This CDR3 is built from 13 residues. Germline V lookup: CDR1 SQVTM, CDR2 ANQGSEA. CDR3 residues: CSVEPSGMTEQFF. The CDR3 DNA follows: TGCAGCGTTGAGCCTAGCGGGATGACTGAGCAGTTCTTC.

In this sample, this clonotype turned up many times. CDR3: CASRPSGTLTDTQYF. The CDR3 DNA reads as TGTGCCAGCAGACCAAGCGGGACTCTAACAGATACGCAGTATTTT. The gene calls are TRBV7-6 and TRBJ2-3; TRBD2 matches at 7 bases. Germline CDR1 reads SGHVS; CDR2 reads FNYEAQ. J gave up 3 bases and V 6 bases, and 9 bases lay outside the gene matches. The CDR3 totals 15 residues.